The 19 T cell receptor beta chains presented below share a single source sample, sequenced in a study of T cell responses to AZD1222 COVID-19 vaccine. Method: immunoSEQ multiplex PCR; TCRdb's copy keeps in-frame clones and lacks some. The repertoire holds 80,000 to 100,000 clones, with 80% to 90% as singletons. The sample here was peripheral blood, taken on day 0 of AZD1222 vaccination. The receptors shown here come from an adult in good health.

The DNA for the CDR3 is TGTGCCAGTAGTTCGGAGGGGTGGGGCTCACCCCTCCACTTT. Encoded protein: CASSSEGWGSPLHF. The chain carries TRBV19 and TRBJ1-6, with a possible D match to TRBD1 (5 bases). V was pared by 5 bases and J by 10 bases, with 15 bases between. CDR3 length: 14 amino acids. Germline CDR1 reads LNHDA; CDR2 reads SQIVND (reference sequence).

This chain links TRBV4-1 with TRBJ1-4, with D possibly matching TRBD1 (6 bases). The CDR3 consists of 17 residues. Germline V gives CDR1 MGHRA, CDR2 YSYEKL. With 0 bases removed from V and 3 bases from J, the gap between germline ends came to 14 bases. The CDR3 region is CASSQDGGAGSNEKLFF. CDR3 DNA sequence: TGCGCCAGCAGCCAAGATGGGGGCGCAGGGTCTAATGAAAAACTGTTTTTT.

This clone was seen just once. The chain uses TRBV7-3 and TRBJ2-7; weak D call: TRBD2 (6 bases). Trimming removed 2 bases at V and 7 bases at J, with 15 bases between. This CDR3 has 14 residues. The germline gives CDR1 SGHTA, CDR2 FQGTGA. This chain's CDR3 is CASSLGSWGEEQYF. The DNA for the CDR3 is TGTGCCAGCAGCTTAGGTAGCTGGGGGGAAGAGCAGTACTTC.

The chain combines TRBV14 with TRBJ1-3; the D is unclear. The CDR3 is 15 amino acids. Germline assignment: CDR1 SGHDN and CDR2 FVKESK. Trimming took off 1 base at V and 0 bases at J, with 7 bases between the two ends. The CDR3 region is CASSQGRGSGNTIYF. The CDR3 bases are TGTGCCAGCAGCCAAGGCAGAGGCTCTGGAAACACCATATATTTT.

The CDR3 nucleotides read TGTGCCAGCAGCTTGATGGGGAGTAGCCAAGAGACCCAGTACTTC. Its protein is CASSLMGSSQETQYF. The chain carries TRBV5-4 and TRBJ2-5, with D possibly being TRBD2 (5 bases). V was pared by 1 base and J by 1 base, with 11 bases between. CDR3 length: 15 amino acids. Germline loops: CDR1 SGHNT, CDR2 YYREEE (reference sequence).

The chain links TRBV5-1 to TRBJ2-7; tentatively, D is TRBD2 (5 bases). The CDR3 has 12 amino acids. Looked up from germline, CDR1 is SGHRS and CDR2 is YFSETQ. Trimming stripped 0 bases from V and 6 bases from J, with 7 bases between. CDR3 region: CASSLDGVEQYF. The CDR3 DNA follows: TGCGCCAGCAGCTTGGACGGGGTCGAGCAGTACTTC. Full variable domain (rest looked up from reference TRBV5-1 and TRBJ2-7): KAGVTQTPRYLIKTRGQQVTLSCSPISGHRSVSWYQQTPGQGLQFLFEYFSETQRNKGNFPGRFSGRQFSNSRSEMNVSTLELGDSALYLCASSLDGVEQYFGPGTRLTVT.

V usage is TRBV5-1 and J usage is TRBJ2-3; 8 bases are a match to TRBD1. There are 17 residues in the CDR3. Germline trimming cut 4 bases from V and 2 bases from J; bases unmatched to any gene: 12. The germline V gene has CDR1 SGHRS and CDR2 YFSETQ. The CDR3 coding sequence is TGCGCCAGCAGCATGGAGGGGAGGACAGGGAACACAGATACGCAGTATTTT. Translated: CASSMEGRTGNTDTQYF. Combining the CDR3 with reference TRBV5-1 and TRBJ2-3 gives the whole variable domain KAGVTQTPRYLIKTRGQQVTLSCSPISGHRSVSWYQQTPGQGLQFLFEYFSETQRNKGNFPGRFSGRQFSNSRSEMNVSTLELGDSALYLCASSMEGRTGNTDTQYFGPGTRLTVL.

V is TRBV5-6 and J is TRBJ1-1; D unclear. Germline values: CDR1 SGHDT, CDR2 YYEEEE. CDR3 size: 11 residues. Trimming left V 1 base short and J 3 bases short, with 1 base between. CDR3 sequence (DNA): TGTGCCAGCAGCTTGTACACTGAAGCTTTCTTT. This codes for CASSLYTEAFF. Complete variable domain (other parts from reference TRBV5-6 and TRBJ1-1): DAGVTQSPTHLIKTRGQQVTLRCSPKSGHDTVSWYQQALGQGPQFIFQYYEEEERQRGNFPDRFSGHQFPNYSSELNVNALLLGDSALYLCASSLYTEAFFGQGTRLTVV.

V usage is TRBV5-6 and J usage is TRBJ2-7; 7 bases are shared with TRBD2. CDR1 SGHDT and CDR2 YYEEEE come from the germline V gene. The J segment lost 1 base and the V segment lost 3 bases, leaving 1 base of the junction unmatched. The CDR3 sequence is 13 residues long. CDR3 coding DNA: TGTGCCAGCAGCTGGGAGGGATCCTACGAGCAGTACTTC. Protein sequence: CASSWEGSYEQYF.

The chain is built from TRBV28 and TRBJ1-6; TRBD1 matches 8 bases. The CDR3 consists of 15 residues. V was clipped by 3 bases and J by 5 bases; unmatched bases: 3. CDR1 and CDR2 (germline): MDHEN, SYDVKM. The DNA for the CDR3 is TGTGCCAGCAGTTTGGAGGACAGGGATAATTCACCCCTCCACTTT. Translated: CASSLEDRDNSPLHF. The variable domain in full, with the rest retrieved from reference TRBV28 and TRBJ1-6, is DVKVTQSSRYLVKRTGEKVFLECVQDMDHENMFWYRQDPGLGLRLIYFSYDVKMKEKGDIPEGYSVSREKKERFSLILESASTNQTSMYLCASSLEDRDNSPLHFGNGTRLTVT.

The J gene is TRBJ2-1, the V gene TRBV27; D gene uncertain. Deletions cut 5 bases from V and 7 bases from J, with 9 bases between. CDR1 is MNHEY, CDR2 SMNVEV, per germline (reference sequence). CDR3 length equals 12 residues. CDR3 in amino acids: CASSIWGNEQFF. In nucleotides, the CDR3 is TGTGCCAGCAGTATTTGGGGAAATGAGCAGTTCTTC.

This clone was observed a handful of times. The chain couples TRBV6-5 to TRBJ1-2; 7 positions agree with TRBD1. Trimming cost V 9 bases and J 8 bases; bases outside gene matches: 6. CDR3 length: 11 amino acids. CDR1 MNHEY and CDR2 SVGAGI come from the germline V gene. CDR3 bases: TGTGCCAGTGACAGGGTGGACGGCTACACCTTC. Protein sequence: CASDRVDGYTF.

The chain employs TRBV5-1 and TRBJ2-5, with D tentatively TRBD1 or TRBD2 (7 bases each). Trimming stripped 3 bases from V and 7 bases from J, with 13 bases between. CDR1 and CDR2 from the germline V gene are SGHRS and YFSETQ. The CDR3 is 13 amino acids. CDR3 nucleotides: TGCGCCAGCAGCTCTACAGGGGAGGGGACCCAGTACTTC. Its translation: CASSSTGEGTQYF.

The CDR3 loop reads CASSQGTGPGTEAFF. The CDR3 region has the DNA TGTGCCAGCAGCCAAGGGACAGGCCCTGGCACTGAAGCTTTCTTT. The J gene is TRBJ1-1, the V gene TRBV3-1 (or the pseudogene TRBV3-2); TRBD1 matches 7 bases. The CDR3 is 15 residues long. Germline CDR1 LGHDT, CDR2 YNNKEL (reference sequence). With 1 base clipped from V and 4 bases from J, the junction kept 6 bases outside the gene matches.

The J gene is TRBJ1-1, the V gene TRBV29-1, with 7 bases lining up with TRBD1. The V segment lost 7 bases and the J segment 4 bases; nucleotides outside the gene matches: 9. Germline V lookup: CDR1 SQVTM, CDR2 ANQGSEA. The CDR3 consists of 13 residues. CDR3 sequence (DNA): TGCAGCGCAACGACAGGGTATACCACTGAAGCTTTCTTT. This translates into CSATTGYTTEAFF. Full variable domain (missing parts from reference TRBV29-1 and TRBJ1-1): SAVISQKPSRDICQRGTSLTIQCQVDSQVTMMFWYRQQPGQSLTLIATANQGSEATYESGFVIDKFPISRPNLTFSTLTVSNMSPEDSSIYLCSATTGYTTEAFFGQGTRLTVV.

The chain uses TRBV18 and TRBJ1-1; 8 nucleotides align to TRBD1. J lost 2 bases, V lost 5 bases, and 4 bases had no gene match. The CDR3 is 14 residues long. Germline CDR1 is KGHSH and CDR2 is LQKENI. CDR3 sequence reads: CASSTTGVNTEAFF. CDR3 in DNA: TGTGCCAGCTCAACGACAGGGGTCAACACTGAAGCTTTCTTT.

This rearrangement joins TRBV7-8 to TRBJ2-7; weak D call: TRBD1 (6 bases). Germline CDR1 SGHVS, CDR2 FQNEAQ. The CDR3 runs 17 residues. V was pared by 5 bases and J by 2 bases, with 22 bases between. For the CDR3, the DNA is TGTGCCAGCAGCCCCACGTCGCCGAGGGGGATTCCCTACGAGCAGTACTTC. It translates to CASSPTSPRGIPYEQYF. Full variable domain (remainder filled in from reference TRBV7-8 and TRBJ2-7): GAGVSQSPRYKVAKRGQDVALRCDPISGHVSLFWYQQALGQGPEFLTYFQNEAQLDKSGLPSDRFFAERPEGSVSTLKIQRTQQEDSAVYLCASSPTSPRGIPYEQYFGPGTRLTVT.

The rearrangement links TRBV12-5 to TRBJ1-4; possible D gene TRBD1, 5 bases. CDR1 LGHNT and CDR2 FRNRAP come from the germline V gene. This CDR3 region has 15 residues. V was trimmed by 1 base and J by 7 bases, leaving 13 bases between them. CDR3 protein: CASGLDIPGIEKLFF. CDR3 coding DNA: TGTGCTAGTGGTTTGGACATTCCAGGGATTGAAAAACTGTTTTTT. Full variable domain (outside the CDR3, taken from reference TRBV12-5 and TRBJ1-4): DARVTQTPRHKVTEMGQEVTMRCQPILGHNTVFWYRQTMMQGLELLAYFRNRAPLDDSGMPKDRFSAEMPDATLATLKIQPSEPRDSAVYFCASGLDIPGIEKLFFGSGTQLSVL.

By share of the sample, this clone is medium-sized. The chain uses TRBV7-9 and TRBJ2-5; D is unresolved. The CDR3 is 14 residues long. V lost 5 bases to trimming and J lost 5 bases, with 15 bases between them. The germline V gene has CDR1 SEHNR and CDR2 FQNEAQ (reference sequence). The CDR3 region has the DNA TGTGCCAGCAGCCCGCCTCGCCCTATGGAGACCCAGTACTTC. Translation: CASSPPRPMETQYF.